This T cell receptor (beta chain) was identified in a study of blood T cell repertoires in COVID-19. Overall study: The United States, Italy and Spain supplied acute and convalescent COVID-19 samples. Nucleic acid was either cDNA or gDNA, and it came from T cells, B-cell-depleted T cells, or PBMCs.

The CDR3 is made up of 14 amino acids. V lost 5 bases to trimming and J lost 2 bases, with 13 bases between them. Germline V gives CDR1 LNHDA, CDR2 SQIVND (reference sequence). The assay was immunoSEQ multiplex PCR, and TCRdb's table has in-frame clones only and misses some. The sample includes fewer than 250,000 clones, about 88% of them seen just once. Source material: peripheral blood. The receptor comes from a middle-aged woman who had recovered from COVID-19. The chain employs TRBV19 and TRBJ2-7; weak D call: TRBD2 (6 bases). CDR3 region: CASSSRENPYEQYF. CDR3 bases: TGTGCCAGTAGTTCACGGGAGAACCCCTACGAGCAGTACTTC.